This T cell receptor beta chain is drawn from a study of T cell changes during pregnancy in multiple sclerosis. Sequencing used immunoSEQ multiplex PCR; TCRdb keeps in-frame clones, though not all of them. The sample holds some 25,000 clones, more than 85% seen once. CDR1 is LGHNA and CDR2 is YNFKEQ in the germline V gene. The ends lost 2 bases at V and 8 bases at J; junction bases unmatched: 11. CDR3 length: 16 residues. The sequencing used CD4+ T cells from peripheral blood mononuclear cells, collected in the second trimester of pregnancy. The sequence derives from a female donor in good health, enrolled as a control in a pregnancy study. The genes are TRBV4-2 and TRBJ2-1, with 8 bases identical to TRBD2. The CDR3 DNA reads TGTGCCAGCAGCCAAAATAGCGGGATGGGGAAAGATGAGCAGTTCTTC. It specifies CASSQNSGMGKDEQFF.